Listed below are T cell receptor beta chains from one sample, sequenced in a study of T cell responses to AZD1222 COVID-19 vaccine. Some clones are missing from TCRdb's copy, which holds only in-frame ones; the method was immunoSEQ multiplex PCR. The table has around 200,000 clones, about 91% seen once. The sequencing here drew on peripheral blood, taken on day 0 of AZD1222 vaccination. The receptor set was obtained from an adult in good health. Both conserved end residues are part of each CDR3. D genes are given only for firm matches. Size tells how often a clone was seen (once, few, many) or the class of an expanded clone, and some rows leave it out.

j_gene,d_gene,abundance,v_gene,CDR3aa,CDR3nt
TRBJ2-7,-,-,TRBV2,CASSEYGGTYEQYF,TGTGCCAGCAGTGAATACGGCGGGACCTACGAGCAGTACTTC
TRBJ1-5,TRBD1,-,TRBV10-3,CATGTGIQPQHF,TGTGCCACCGGGACAGGGATTCAGCCCCAGCATTTT
TRBJ1-1,-,-,TRBV19,CATHLRGNTEAFF,TGTGCCACTCATCTCAGGGGGAACACTGAAGCTTTCTTT
TRBJ2-1,TRBD2,-,TRBV7-8,CASSLRDYPYNEQFF,TGTGCCAGCAGCTTAAGGGACTACCCATACAATGAGCAGTTCTTC
TRBJ1-2,-,-,TRBV30,CAWSVRRVFYGYTF,TGTGCCTGGAGTGTACGCAGGGTTTTCTATGGCTACACCTTC
TRBJ1-1,-,-,TRBV6-5,CASSYPSPSGEAFF,TGTGCCAGCAGTTACCCTTCCCCGTCGGGAGAAGCTTTCTTT
TRBJ1-1,-,-,TRBV5-1,CASSLVLGASEAFF,TGCGCCAGCAGCTTGGTATTGGGGGCCTCTGAAGCTTTCTTT
TRBJ1-1,-,-,TRBV27,CASSAQGRNTEAFF,TGTGCCAGCAGTGCCCAGGGAAGGAACACTGAAGCTTTCTTT
TRBJ1-1,TRBD1,-,TRBV19,CASSIGDRVNTEAFF,TGTGCCAGTAGTATTGGGGACAGGGTCAACACTGAAGCTTTCTTT
TRBJ2-7,TRBD1,-,TRBV7-6,CASSMGQVSYEQYF,TGTGCCAGCAGCATGGGACAGGTAAGCTACGAGCAGTACTTC
TRBJ2-7,-,-,TRBV27,CASSLGPHGNEQYF,TGTGCCAGCAGCTTGGGACCCCATGGTAACGAGCAGTACTTC
TRBJ2-3,-,-,TRBV7-2,CASSFDGGSTDTQYF,TGTGCCAGCAGCTTCGACGGGGGAAGCACAGATACGCAGTATTTT
TRBJ2-7,TRBD1,-,TRBV9,CASSLGGYSYEQYF,TGTGCCAGCAGCCTAGGGGGCTACTCCTACGAGCAGTACTTC
TRBJ1-5,-,-,TRBV6-5,CASSWKLAQHF,TGTGCCAGCAGTTGGAAGCTGGCCCAGCATTTT
TRBJ2-7,-,-,TRBV7-9,CASSPGWTNFPYEQYF,TGTGCCAGCAGCCCTGGATGGACCAACTTCCCCTACGAGCAGTACTTC
TRBJ2-1,-,few,TRBV6-6,CASSRPYNEQFF,TGTGCCAGCAGCCGCCCCTACAATGAGCAGTTCTTC
TRBJ1-1,-,-,TRBV19,CASRWGPTGTEAFF,TGTGCCAGTAGATGGGGACCGACGGGAACTGAAGCTTTCTTT
TRBJ1-3,-,-,TRBV12-3/TRBV12-4,CASSWDSGNTIYF,TGTGCCAGCAGTTGGGATTCTGGAAACACCATATATTTT
TRBJ2-7,TRBD1,-,TRBV27,CASRFSRDRDNEQYF,TGTGCCAGCAGGTTTTCCCGGGACAGGGATAACGAGCAGTACTTC
TRBJ2-1,-,-,TRBV6-2/TRBV6-3,CASSYFRYNEQFF,TGTGCCAGCAGTTACTTCAGGTACAATGAGCAGTTCTTC
TRBJ1-3,TRBD1,once,TRBV9,CASSVDRGNTIYF,TGTGCCAGCAGCGTGGACAGGGGAAACACCATATATTTT
TRBJ1-6,TRBD1,-,TRBV19,CASTFLGQGGSPLHF,TGTGCCAGTACTTTCTTGGGACAGGGCGGTTCACCCCTCCACTTT
TRBJ2-1,-,-,TRBV6-2/TRBV6-3,CASSASGRFNEQFF,TGTGCCAGCAGTGCCTCCGGGAGATTCAATGAGCAGTTCTTC
TRBJ2-7,-,-,TRBV6-2/TRBV6-3,CASSPSRDEQYF,TGTGCCAGCAGTCCCAGCAGGGACGAGCAGTACTTC
TRBJ1-4,-,-,TRBV19,CASSRGGFATNEKLFF,TGTGCCAGTAGTAGGGGCGGCTTTGCAACTAATGAAAAACTGTTTTTT
TRBJ2-3,TRBD2,-,TRBV6-5,CASSYSLAGVRDTQYF,TGTGCCAGCAGTTACTCTCTAGCGGGAGTTAGAGATACGCAGTATTTT
TRBJ2-3,-,-,TRBV20-1,CSASSGSTDTQYF,TGCAGTGCTAGTAGCGGTAGCACAGATACGCAGTATTTT
TRBJ1-1,-,-,TRBV6-2/TRBV6-3,CASSYYGPSITEAFF,TGTGCCAGCAGTTACTACGGGCCGTCGATCACTGAAGCTTTCTTT
TRBJ2-7,TRBD2,-,TRBV4-1,CASSHIAGDAEQYF,TGCGCCAGCAGCCATATAGCGGGGGACGCCGAGCAGTACTTC
TRBJ1-2,-,-,TRBV10-2,CASSESPTGGYTF,TGCGCCAGCAGTGAGTCGCCCACGGGGGGCTACACCTTC
TRBJ2-1,-,-,TRBV30,CAWSASGSEQFF,TGTGCCTGGAGTGCCTCAGGTAGCGAGCAGTTCTTC
TRBJ2-7,-,-,TRBV30,CAWSRRPDEQYF,TGTGCCTGGAGCCGGCGACCCGACGAGCAGTACTTC
TRBJ1-2,TRBD1,-,TRBV4-1,CASSQGAGGSARGGYTF,TGCGCCAGCAGCCAAGGGGCAGGGGGCTCTGCGCGAGGGGGCTACACCTTC
TRBJ2-7,TRBD1,once,TRBV24-1,CATGTGLPYEQYF,TGTGCCACGGGGACAGGGCTACCCTACGAGCAGTACTTC
TRBJ1-1,-,-,TRBV6-5,CASTPGGTREAFF,TGTGCCAGCACCCCCGGCGGGACCCGGGAAGCTTTCTTT
TRBJ1-1,-,-,TRBV12-3/TRBV12-4,CASSLGAGQAFF,TGTGCCAGCAGTTTAGGGGCAGGGCAAGCTTTCTTT
TRBJ2-3,-,-,TRBV10-1,CASSESRTTDTQYF,TGCGCCAGCAGTGAGTCGAGAACAACAGATACGCAGTATTTT
TRBJ2-1,-,-,TRBV9,CASSPSGNEQFF,TGTGCCAGCAGCCCCTCGGGCAATGAGCAGTTCTTC
TRBJ1-2,-,-,TRBV18,CASSPQNANYGYTF,TGTGCCAGCTCACCACAGAACGCCAACTATGGCTACACCTTC
TRBJ1-5,-,-,TRBV2,CASRHPGPEGNQPQHF,TGTGCCAGCAGACATCCGGGACCCGAAGGCAATCAGCCCCAGCATTTT
TRBJ2-1,TRBD2,-,TRBV27,CASSLGTSGALSYNEQFF,TGTGCCAGCAGTTTAGGGACTAGCGGGGCCCTGTCCTACAATGAGCAGTTCTTC
TRBJ1-5,-,-,TRBV30,CVWTRGRDNQPQHF,TGTGTCTGGACTAGAGGGAGGGATAATCAGCCCCAGCATTTT
TRBJ1-3,-,-,TRBV5-1,CASSLGVTPDTIYF,TGCGCCAGCAGCTTGGGGGTCACTCCGGACACCATATATTTT
TRBJ2-3,TRBD1,-,TRBV2,CASRADRVATDTQYF,TGTGCCAGCAGAGCCGACAGGGTGGCCACAGATACGCAGTATTTT
TRBJ1-4,-,-,TRBV6-4,CASQTYGLFF,TGTGCCAGCCAAACTTATGGGCTGTTTTTT
TRBJ2-3,TRBD1,-,TRBV24-1,CATSAPGQGRTDTQYF,TGTGCCACCAGTGCCCCGGGACAGGGTAGGACAGATACGCAGTATTTT
TRBJ2-2,-,many,TRBV30,CAWSAFGTSNTGELFF,TGTGCCTGGAGTGCTTTCGGGACATCGAACACCGGGGAGCTGTTTTTT
TRBJ2-1,TRBD2,-,TRBV28,CASREGLVYNEQFF,TGTGCCTCCCGGGAGGGGCTGGTTTACAATGAGCAGTTCTTC
TRBJ2-7,-,-,TRBV25-1,CASRGYEQYF,TGTGCCAGCAGAGGATACGAGCAGTACTTC
TRBJ2-1,-,once,TRBV19,CASSMWERSNEQFF,TGTGCCAGTAGTATGTGGGAACGGTCCAATGAGCAGTTCTTC